These 30 T cell receptor beta chains share one sample of origin, sequenced in a study of long-term antiretroviral therapy in people with HIV. immunoSEQ v3.0 was run at survey level. Some clones are missing from TCRdb's copy, which holds only in-frame ones; the method was immunoSEQ multiplex PCR. The sample has about 22,000 clones; roughly 80% are singletons. Here the sequenced sample was unsorted PBMCs, taken 1.6 years after starting antiretroviral therapy. The receptors originated from a man in his forties with HIV.

The chain is built from TRBV4-2 and TRBJ2-1, with TRBD2 identical over 9 bases. The CDR3 length is 17 residues. CDR1 is LGHNA, CDR2 YNFKEQ, per germline. J was trimmed by 2 bases and V by 4 bases; bases with no gene match: 9. The CDR3 nucleotides read TGTGCCAGCAGCCTCGAAGGTAGCGGGGGCCCCTACAATGAGCAGTTCTTC. Residues: CASSLEGSGGPYNEQFF.

The CDR3, as DNA: TGCGCCAGCAGCCAGGATCGGACTCGAGAGACTGAAGCTTTCTTT. Translation gives CASSQDRTRETEAFF. The chain is built from TRBV4-1 and TRBJ1-1; unclear D gene. The CDR3 runs 15 residues. With 3 bases removed from V and 5 bases from J, the gap between germline ends came to 16 bases. CDR1 and CDR2 (germline): MGHRA, YSYEKL.

The rearrangement uses TRBV6-5 and TRBJ1-2; D gene uncertain. V was shortened by 5 bases and J by 3 bases, with 7 bases between the two germline ends. The CDR3 covers 12 residues. Germline CDR1 is MNHEY and CDR2 is SVGAGI. The CDR3 DNA is TGTGCCAGCAGTGGCAGAGACTATGGCTACACCTTC. Amino acid sequence: CASSGRDYGYTF.

The sample holds one count of this clone. This sequence joins TRBV30 and TRBJ1-4; 12 nucleotides agree with TRBD1. CDR1 is GTSNPN and CDR2 is SVGIG in the germline V gene (reference sequence). The CDR3 length is 14 residues. J lost 7 bases, V lost 5 bases, and 5 bases had no gene match. Written as DNA, the CDR3 is TGTGCCTGGGCCCGGGACAGGGGGCGTGAAAAACTGTTTTTT. Amino acid sequence: CAWARDRGREKLFF.

The rearrangement uses TRBV5-6 and TRBJ1-1, with D perhaps TRBD1 (6 bases). The CDR3 spans 12 residues. In germline, CDR1 is SGHDT, CDR2 YYEEEE. Deletions cut 4 bases from V and 11 bases from J, with 15 bases between. CDR3 DNA: TGTGCCAGCAGCCCTCAGGGGCTTGGCGCTTTCTTT. It specifies CASSPQGLGAFF.

The V and J genes are TRBV6-6 and TRBJ2-7, with TRBD1 matching over 8 bases. Germline V gene lookup returns CDR1 MNHNY and CDR2 SVGAGI (reference sequence). Losses at the gene ends were 5 bases for V and 4 bases for J; bases not matched to a gene: 7. This CDR3 contains 14 residues. The CDR3 reads CASSLQGARYEQYF. The CDR3 DNA is TGTGCCAGCAGTCTTCAGGGGGCGAGGTACGAGCAGTACTTC.

The chain has TRBV10-2 and TRBJ2-3; the D gene is possibly TRBD1 (5 bases). The germline V and J ends were trimmed by 7 bases and 2 bases, with 13 bases remaining between them. Germline lookup yields CDR1 WSHSY and CDR2 SAAADI. The CDR3 sequence is 14 residues long. The CDR3 protein is CASTQGSITDTQYF. CDR3 sequence (DNA): TGCGCCAGCACCCAGGGTTCGATCACAGATACGCAGTATTTT.

The V gene is TRBV11-2, the J gene TRBJ2-1; tentative D call: TRBD1 (5 bases). This CDR3 comprises 13 residues. Germline CDR1 and CDR2: SGHAT and FQNNGV. Trimming removed 1 base from V and 7 bases from J, with 8 bases in between. The DNA of the CDR3 is TGTGCCAGCAGCTTAGGCCAGGGAAATGAGCAGTTCTTC. It yields the protein CASSLGQGNEQFF.

Here the CDR3 DNA reads TGTGCCAGCAGCCAAAAGAGAAACACTGAAGCTTTCTTT. Translating it yields CASSQKRNTEAFF. The V and J genes are TRBV6-6 and TRBJ1-1, with no clear D. The V and J ends lost 6 bases and 2 bases respectively, with 10 bases between them. The CDR3 loop spans 13 amino acids. The germline V gene has CDR1 MNHNY and CDR2 SVGAGI (reference sequence).

This clone was seen more than once but under ten times. The chain carries TRBV4-1 and TRBJ1-6; possibly TRBD1 for D (5 bases). The V end lost 2 bases, the J end lost 5 bases, and 10 bases lay between the germline ends. The CDR3 has 15 amino acids. The germline gives CDR1 MGHRA, CDR2 YSYEKL. Written as DNA, the CDR3 is TGCGCCAGCAGCCAAAGTGACAGAAATAATTCACCCCTCCACTTT. Amino acids: CASSQSDRNNSPLHF.

This sequence joins TRBV25-1 and TRBJ2-2; D unresolved. The CDR3 consists of 13 residues. From germline, CDR1 is MGHDK and CDR2 SYGVNS. Trimming pared 5 bases from V and 0 bases from J, leaving 4 bases between. The CDR3 sequence: CASSRPNTGELFF. The CDR3 bases are TGTGCCAGCAGTCGACCGAACACCGGGGAGCTGTTTTTT.

This chain links TRBV9 with TRBJ1-3; a possible D gene is TRBD1 (6 bases). The CDR3 covers 17 residues. Trimming took 3 bases from V and 2 from J, leaving 18 bases between them. Germline CDR1 SGDLS, CDR2 YYNGEE. The CDR3 reads CASSAFSGVLAGNTIYF. The CDR3, as DNA: TGTGCCAGCAGCGCCTTCTCAGGGGTATTGGCTGGAAACACCATATATTTT.

In nucleotides, the CDR3 is TGTGCCAGCAGCCAACTGGCGGGGGGGACCGGGGAGCTGTTTTTT. Residues: CASSQLAGGTGELFF. The V call is TRBV7-8, the J call TRBJ2-2, with 9 bases matching TRBD2. This CDR3 comprises 15 residues. The germline gives CDR1 SGHVS, CDR2 FQNEAQ. Trimming took 5 bases from V and 5 from J; bases not matched to a gene: 6.

This chain connects TRBV5-5 to TRBJ2-2; 9 bases map to TRBD1. CDR1 is SGHKS, CDR2 YYEKEE, per germline (reference sequence). V lost 4 bases to trimming and J lost 0 bases; unmatched junction nucleotides: 4. This CDR3 has 16 amino acids. CDR3 amino acids: CASSVTGGANTGELFF. As DNA, the CDR3 is TGTGCCAGCAGCGTCACAGGGGGCGCGAACACCGGGGAGCTGTTTTTT.

The V call is TRBV5-1, the J call TRBJ2-3; the match to TRBD2 covers 9 bases. The V gene's germline CDR1 is SGHRS and CDR2 YFSETQ. Trimming took 3 bases from V and 9 from J; bases not matched to a gene: 17. The CDR3 runs to 17 residues. The CDR3 reads CASSWRLASSGMETQYF. In DNA form, the CDR3 reads TGCGCCAGCAGCTGGCGACTAGCCTCTAGCGGGATGGAGACGCAGTATTTT.

CDR3 protein: CASRSGSSGGPDTQYF. The DNA of the CDR3 is TGTGCCAGTAGATCGGGATCTAGCGGGGGACCAGATACGCAGTATTTT. The rearrangement joins TRBV19 to TRBJ2-3; TRBD2 agrees at 10 bases. The CDR3 is 16 residues long. From germline, CDR1 is LNHDA and CDR2 SQIVND (reference sequence). The trim removed 6 bases at V and 4 bases at J, leaving 10 bases unmatched.

The chain recombines TRBV18 with TRBJ1-1; TRBD1 matches 7 bases. Unmatched junction bases numbered 5, after V lost 3 bases and J lost 1 base. CDR1 is KGHSH and CDR2 is LQKENI in the germline V gene. The CDR3 length is 15 residues. Here the CDR3 reads CASSPGQTGNTEAFF. In nucleotides, the CDR3 is TGTGCCAGCTCACCGGGACAGACAGGGAACACTGAAGCTTTCTTT.

The chain employs TRBV28 and TRBJ1-6; D not certain. The CDR3 totals 16 residues. V was trimmed by 8 bases and J by 6 bases, leaving 20 bases between them. Looked up from germline, CDR1 is MDHEN and CDR2 is SYDVKM. CDR3 coding DNA: TGTGCCAGCCAGCCTCGTGCTTATCGGGGTAATTCACCCCTCCACTTT. The encoded protein is CASQPRAYRGNSPLHF.

This clone was seen a single time. The V and J genes are TRBV7-6 and TRBJ1-4, with D possibly TRBD1 on 6 matching bases. The CDR3 is 15 amino acids. The germline V gene has CDR1 SGHVS and CDR2 FNYEAQ. Trimming stripped 5 bases from V and 0 bases from J, with 10 bases between. The CDR3 sequence: CASSKTGTTNEKLFF. DNA of the CDR3: TGTGCCAGCAGCAAAACAGGGACAACTAATGAAAAACTGTTTTTT.

The genes are TRBV5-8 and TRBJ1-1, with 10 nucleotides matching TRBD1. V shed 4 bases, J shed 5 bases, and the junction held 5 bases outside the gene matches. The CDR3 totals 14 residues. Germline V gene lookup returns CDR1 SGHTS and CDR2 YDEGEE. The chain's CDR3 is CASSQDRGRTEAFF. In DNA, the CDR3 is TGTGCCAGCAGCCAGGACAGGGGGAGAACTGAAGCTTTCTTT.

This chain links TRBV18 with TRBJ2-5, with D tentatively TRBD2 (6 bases). From germline, CDR1 is KGHSH and CDR2 LQKENI. Between the trimmed V and J ends, which lost 4 bases and 3 bases, there was a span of 15 bases. CDR3 length: 15 residues. The CDR3 is CASSRREAGKETQYF. CDR3 sequence (DNA): TGTGCCAGCTCACGGAGGGAGGCAGGGAAAGAGACCCAGTACTTC.

The chain employs TRBV16 and TRBJ1-5; no clear D. V shed 5 bases and J shed 6 bases, with 14 bases lying between them. The CDR3 is made up of 14 amino acids. Germline CDR1 KGHSY, CDR2 FQNENV. CDR3 bases: TGTGCCAGCAGCACCTCGGGGATTGGTCAGCCCCAGCATTTT. Amino acids: CASSTSGIGQPQHF.

V and J are TRBV2 and TRBJ2-1; 11 bases are a match to TRBD2. The trim removed 4 bases at V and 6 bases at J, leaving 8 bases unmatched. CDR3 length: 16 amino acids. Looked up from germline, CDR1 is SNHLY and CDR2 is FYNNEI. The CDR3: CASSGRAGLAVNEQFF. The CDR3 nucleotides are TGTGCCAGCAGTGGGAGAGCGGGACTAGCGGTCAATGAGCAGTTCTTC.

This chain links TRBV18 with TRBJ2-7, with 11 positions matching TRBD1. V shed 0 bases and J 8 bases; nucleotides not matched to a gene: 3. Looked up from germline, CDR1 is KGHSH and CDR2 is LQKENI. The CDR3 consists of 14 residues. The CDR3 protein is CASSPPGQGAKQYF. The CDR3 nucleotides read TGTGCCAGCTCACCACCTGGACAGGGGGCCAAGCAGTACTTC.

The chain employs TRBV28 and TRBJ1-4; D is uncertain. Between the trimmed V and J ends, which lost 5 bases and 8 bases, there was a span of 18 bases. CDR3 length equals 15 residues. In germline, CDR1 is MDHEN, CDR2 SYDVKM. The CDR3 spells CASSPIGPDREKLFF. Here the CDR3 DNA reads TGTGCCAGCAGTCCCATAGGACCCGACCGAGAAAAACTGTTTTTT.

This rearrangement joins TRBV9 to TRBJ2-7; 7 bases agree with TRBD2. CDR1 and CDR2 (germline): SGDLS, YYNGEE. This CDR3 is 14 amino acids long. V shed 3 bases and J 5 bases; nucleotides not matched to a gene: 8. In nucleotides, the CDR3 is TGTGCCAGCAGCGGGGGGGGACGGAGGAACGAGCAGTACTTC. Its protein product is CASSGGGRRNEQYF.

The rearrangement joins TRBV19 to TRBJ2-5; D perhaps matches TRBD2 (6 bases). Germline-derived CDR1 and CDR2 are LNHDA and SQIVND (reference sequence). The CDR3 extends over 14 amino acids. V was trimmed by 5 bases and J by 4 bases, leaving 14 bases between them. In nucleotides, the CDR3 is TGTGCCAGTAGTCCGGGCCTGGGAGGAGAGACCCAGTACTTC. It specifies CASSPGLGGETQYF.

This clone was counted only a few times. The V call is TRBV19, the J call TRBJ2-2; D perhaps matches TRBD1 (6 bases). The ends were cut back, 2 bases at V and 5 bases at J, with 15 bases in the middle. The CDR3 consists of 16 residues. From germline, CDR1 is LNHDA and CDR2 SQIVND (reference sequence). The CDR3 nucleotides read TGTGCCAGTAGTATATACAGGGCCGTGGATACCGGGGAGCTGTTTTTT. Amino acids: CASSIYRAVDTGELFF.

The chain combines TRBV7-9 with TRBJ2-1, with D perhaps TRBD1 or TRBD2 (5 bases each). The CDR3 extends over 19 amino acids. V was cut by 5 bases and J by 0 bases, with 23 bases left in between. Germline loops: CDR1 SEHNR, CDR2 FQNEAQ (reference sequence). In DNA form, the CDR3 reads TGTGCCAGCAGCCCCCGTTACGGGACCCCGGGGACCTCCTACAATGAGCAGTTCTTC. As protein: CASSPRYGTPGTSYNEQFF. The whole variable domain, filled in from reference TRBV7-9 and TRBJ2-1, reads DTGVSQNPRHKITKRGQNVTFRCDPISEHNRLYWYRQTLGQGPEFLTYFQNEAQLEKSRLLSDRFSAERPKGSFSTLEIQRTEQGDSAMYLCASSPRYGTPGTSYNEQFFGPGTRLTVL.

The chain is built from TRBV7-9 and TRBJ1-3, with TRBD1 as a possible D gene (5 bases). Deletions cut 2 bases from V and 0 bases from J, with 14 bases between. CDR1 is SEHNR, CDR2 FQNEAQ, per germline (reference sequence). The length of the CDR3 is 17 residues. The CDR3 is CASSLYTGANSGNTIYF. The CDR3 coding sequence is TGTGCCAGCAGCTTATACACAGGCGCAAACTCTGGAAACACCATATATTTT.